This T cell receptor beta chain is from a study of identical twins. Study findings and constraints: It was possible that invariant MAIT and iNKT cells partly confounded the zero-insertion analyses. Alpha sequences that were out-of-frame and twin-shared showed an excess of low generation probability. Weaker excess sharing between twins was seen in beta out-of-frame sequences.

The CDR3 contains 15 residues. The V gene end was trimmed by 3 bases and the J gene end by 3 bases; junction bases not matched to a gene: 6. CDR1 and CDR2 from the germline V gene are DFQATT and SNEGSKA (reference sequence). This clonotype came up once. Its specificity is not known. With template switching, a universal primer site was added, and the cDNA carried unique molecular identifiers. Each CDR3 protein is one row after TCRdb ran MiXCR on the 5' RACE reads. The repertoire holds 1.5 million to 2 million distinct CDR3 sequences, with 32% as singletons. The chain joins TRBV20-1 to TRBJ2-1, with 9 positions matching TRBD2. Sequenced sample: cord blood. The receptor was isolated from a newborn girl in good health. CDR3 sequence (DNA): TGCAGTGCTAGTTCGGGCGGGGGGGGCTACAATGAGCAGTTCTTC. It encodes CSASSGGGGYNEQFF.